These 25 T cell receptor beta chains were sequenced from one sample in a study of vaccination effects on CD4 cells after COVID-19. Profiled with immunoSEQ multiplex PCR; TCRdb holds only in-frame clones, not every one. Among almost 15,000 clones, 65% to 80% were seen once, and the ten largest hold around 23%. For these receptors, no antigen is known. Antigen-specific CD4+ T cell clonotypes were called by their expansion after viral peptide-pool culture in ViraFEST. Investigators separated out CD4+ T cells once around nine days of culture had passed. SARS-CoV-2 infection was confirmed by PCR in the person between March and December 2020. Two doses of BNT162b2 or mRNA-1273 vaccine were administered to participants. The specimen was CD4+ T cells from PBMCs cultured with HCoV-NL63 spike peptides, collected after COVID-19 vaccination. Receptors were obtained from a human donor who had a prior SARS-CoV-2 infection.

CDR3 region: CASSVRGNIGSHEQYF. CDR3 DNA: TGTGCCAGCAGTGTGCGGGGGAACATCGGGTCCCACGAGCAGTACTTC. This chain links TRBV6-1 with TRBJ2-7, with 7 bases identical to TRBD2. The V segment lost 4 bases and the J segment 5 bases; nucleotides outside the gene matches: 14. The CDR3 runs 16 residues. Germline V gene data show CDR1 as MNHNS and CDR2 as SASEGT.

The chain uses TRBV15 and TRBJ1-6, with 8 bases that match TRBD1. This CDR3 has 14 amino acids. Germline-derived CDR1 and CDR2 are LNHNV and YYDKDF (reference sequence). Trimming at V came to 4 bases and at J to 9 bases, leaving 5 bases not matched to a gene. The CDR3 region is CATSKDRGTSPLHF. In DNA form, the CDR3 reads TGTGCCACCAGCAAAGACAGGGGCACTTCACCCCTCCACTTT.

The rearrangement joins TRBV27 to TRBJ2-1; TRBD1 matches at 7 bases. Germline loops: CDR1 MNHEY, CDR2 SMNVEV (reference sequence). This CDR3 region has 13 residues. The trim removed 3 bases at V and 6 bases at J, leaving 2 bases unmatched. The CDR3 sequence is CASSFPGGNEQFF. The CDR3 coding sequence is TGTGCCAGCAGTTTCCCAGGGGGCAATGAGCAGTTCTTC.

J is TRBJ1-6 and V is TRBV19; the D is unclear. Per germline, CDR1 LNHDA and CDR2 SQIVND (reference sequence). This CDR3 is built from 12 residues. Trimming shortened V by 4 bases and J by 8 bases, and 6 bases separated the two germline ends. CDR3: CASSSVDSPLHF. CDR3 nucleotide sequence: TGTGCCAGTAGTAGCGTGGATTCACCCCTCCACTTT.

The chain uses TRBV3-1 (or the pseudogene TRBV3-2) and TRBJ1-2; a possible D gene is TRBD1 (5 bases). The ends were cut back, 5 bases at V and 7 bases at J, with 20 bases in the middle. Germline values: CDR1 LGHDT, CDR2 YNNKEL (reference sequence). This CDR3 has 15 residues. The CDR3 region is CASSLEPDTGGGYTF. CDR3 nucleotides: TGTGCCAGCAGCTTAGAACCGGACACGGGCGGTGGCTACACCTTC.

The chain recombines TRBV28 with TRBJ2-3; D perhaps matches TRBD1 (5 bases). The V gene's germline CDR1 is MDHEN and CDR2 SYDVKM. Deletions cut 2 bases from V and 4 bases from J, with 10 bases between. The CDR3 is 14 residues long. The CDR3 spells CASSLIDSSDTQYF. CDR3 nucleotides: TGTGCCAGCAGTTTAATTGACAGCTCAGATACGCAGTATTTT.

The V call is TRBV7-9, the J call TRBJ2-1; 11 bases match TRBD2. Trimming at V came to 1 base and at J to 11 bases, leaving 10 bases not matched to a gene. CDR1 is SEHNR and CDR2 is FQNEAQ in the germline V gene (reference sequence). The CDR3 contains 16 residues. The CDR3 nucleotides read TGTGCCAGCAGCTTAGGCCCCGGGACTAGCGGAGAGAAGCAGTTCTTC. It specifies CASSLGPGTSGEKQFF.

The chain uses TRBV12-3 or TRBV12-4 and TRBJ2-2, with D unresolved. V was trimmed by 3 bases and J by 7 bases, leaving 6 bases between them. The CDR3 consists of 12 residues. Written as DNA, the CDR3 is TGTGCCAGCAGTTTGTTTGGCGGGGAGCTGTTTTTT. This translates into CASSLFGGELFF.

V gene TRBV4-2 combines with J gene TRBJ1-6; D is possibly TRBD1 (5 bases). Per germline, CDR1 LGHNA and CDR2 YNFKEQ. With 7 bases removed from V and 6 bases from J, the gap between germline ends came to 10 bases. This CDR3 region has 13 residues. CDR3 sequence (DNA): TGTGCCAGCAAAGGACAACTTAATTCACCCCTCCACTTT. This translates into CASKGQLNSPLHF.

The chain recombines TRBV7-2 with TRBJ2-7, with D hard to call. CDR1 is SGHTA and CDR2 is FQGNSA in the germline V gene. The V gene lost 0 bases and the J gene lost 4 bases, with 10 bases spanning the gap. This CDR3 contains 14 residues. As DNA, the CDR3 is TGTGCCAGCAGCTTAGCCAGTCTGGGATACGAGCAGTACTTC. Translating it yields CASSLASLGYEQYF. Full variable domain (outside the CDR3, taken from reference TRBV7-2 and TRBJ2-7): GAGVSQSPSNKVTEKGKDVELRCDPISGHTALYWYRQSLGQGLEFLIYFQGNSAPDKSGLPSDRFSAERTGGSVSTLTIQRTQQEDSAVYLCASSLASLGYEQYFGPGTRLTVT.

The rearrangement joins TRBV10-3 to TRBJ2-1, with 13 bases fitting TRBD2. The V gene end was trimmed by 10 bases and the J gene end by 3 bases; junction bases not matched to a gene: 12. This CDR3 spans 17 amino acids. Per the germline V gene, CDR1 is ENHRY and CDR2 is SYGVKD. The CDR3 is CATGLAGVNPRYNEQFF. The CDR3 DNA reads TGTGCCACAGGACTAGCGGGAGTAAATCCCCGCTACAATGAGCAGTTCTTC.

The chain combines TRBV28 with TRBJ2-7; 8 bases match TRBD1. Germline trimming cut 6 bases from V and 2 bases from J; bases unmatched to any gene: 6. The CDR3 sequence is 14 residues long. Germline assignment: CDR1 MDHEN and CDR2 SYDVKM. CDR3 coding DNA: TGTGCCAGCAGGTCCGGGACAGGTCCCTACGAGCAGTACTTC. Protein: CASRSGTGPYEQYF.

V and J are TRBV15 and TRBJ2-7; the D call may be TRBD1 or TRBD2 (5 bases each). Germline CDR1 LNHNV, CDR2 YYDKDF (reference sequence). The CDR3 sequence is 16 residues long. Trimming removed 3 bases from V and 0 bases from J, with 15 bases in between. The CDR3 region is CATSRGRDPSSYEQYF. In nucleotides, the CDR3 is TGTGCCACCAGCAGGGGCCGGGACCCCAGCTCCTACGAGCAGTACTTC.

CDR3 region: CASSFQETQYF. The CDR3 region has the DNA TGCGCCAGCAGCTTCCAAGAGACCCAGTACTTC. The rearrangement links TRBV5-1 to TRBJ2-5; the D is unclear. The germline V gene has CDR1 SGHRS and CDR2 YFSETQ. V was pared by 2 bases and J by 1 base, with 0 bases between. CDR3 size: 11 residues.

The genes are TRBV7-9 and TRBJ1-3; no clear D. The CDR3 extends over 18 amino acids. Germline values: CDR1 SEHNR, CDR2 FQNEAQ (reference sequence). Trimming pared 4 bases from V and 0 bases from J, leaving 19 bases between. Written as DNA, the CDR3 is TGTGCCAGCAGCTATATCTTTCTAGGAAAAAGCTCTGGAAACACCATATATTTT. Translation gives CASSYIFLGKSSGNTIYF. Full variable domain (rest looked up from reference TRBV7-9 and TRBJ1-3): DTGVSQNPRHKITKRGQNVTFRCDPISEHNRLYWYRQTLGQGPEFLTYFQNEAQLEKSRLLSDRFSAERPKGSFSTLEIQRTEQGDSAMYLCASSYIFLGKSSGNTIYFGEGSWLTVV.

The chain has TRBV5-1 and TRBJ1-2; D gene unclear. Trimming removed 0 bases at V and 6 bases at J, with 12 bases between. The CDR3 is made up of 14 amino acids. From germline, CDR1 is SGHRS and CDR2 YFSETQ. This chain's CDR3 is CASSLAMSTNGYTF. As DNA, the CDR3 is TGCGCCAGCAGCTTGGCCATGAGTACGAATGGCTACACCTTC.

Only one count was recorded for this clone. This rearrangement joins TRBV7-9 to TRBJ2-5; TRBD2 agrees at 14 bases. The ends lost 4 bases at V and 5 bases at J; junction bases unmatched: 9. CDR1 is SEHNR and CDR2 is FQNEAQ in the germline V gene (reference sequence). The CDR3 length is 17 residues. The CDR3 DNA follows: TGTGCCAGCAGCTCCGGGACTAGCGGGAGTGTCTGGGAGACCCAGTACTTC. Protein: CASSSGTSGSVWETQYF.

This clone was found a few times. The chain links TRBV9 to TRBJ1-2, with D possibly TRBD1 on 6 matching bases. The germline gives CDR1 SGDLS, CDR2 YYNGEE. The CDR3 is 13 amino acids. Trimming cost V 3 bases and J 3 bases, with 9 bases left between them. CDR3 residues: CASSATGYYGYTF. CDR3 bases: TGTGCCAGCAGCGCAACAGGGTACTATGGCTACACCTTC.

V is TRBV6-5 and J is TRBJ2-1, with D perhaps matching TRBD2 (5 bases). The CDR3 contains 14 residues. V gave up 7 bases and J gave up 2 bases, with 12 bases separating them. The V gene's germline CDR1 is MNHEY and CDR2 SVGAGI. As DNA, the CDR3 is TGTGCCAGCACCCGGGTGGGAGCCTACAATGAGCAGTTCTTC. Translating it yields CASTRVGAYNEQFF.

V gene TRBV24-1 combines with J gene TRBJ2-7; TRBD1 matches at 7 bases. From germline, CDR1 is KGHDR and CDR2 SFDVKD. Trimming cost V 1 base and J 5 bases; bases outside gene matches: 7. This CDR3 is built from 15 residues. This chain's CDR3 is CATSDFVGGRDEQYF. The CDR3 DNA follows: TGTGCCACCAGTGATTTTGTAGGGGGCCGGGACGAGCAGTACTTC.

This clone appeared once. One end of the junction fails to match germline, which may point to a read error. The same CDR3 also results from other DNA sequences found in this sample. In DNA form, the CDR3 reads TGTGCCAGCACCATAAGTAGAGGGACTAGTGTCCCCGGGGAGCTATTTTTT. Protein: CASTISRGTSVPGELFF. This chain links TRBV11-2 with TRBJ2-2, with 8 bases matching TRBD2. The CDR3 contains 17 residues. Germline V gene sequence: CDR1 SGHAT, CDR2 FQNNGV.

This CDR3 reads CASSMGPNNEQFF. The CDR3 coding sequence is TGTGCCAGCAGTATGGGGCCTAACAATGAGCAGTTCTTC. The chain joins TRBV6-6 to TRBJ2-1, with a tentative D call TRBD1 (5 bases). V gave up 5 bases and J gave up 5 bases, with 10 bases separating them. The CDR3 extends over 13 amino acids. Per the germline V gene, CDR1 is MNHNY and CDR2 is SVGAGI (reference sequence).

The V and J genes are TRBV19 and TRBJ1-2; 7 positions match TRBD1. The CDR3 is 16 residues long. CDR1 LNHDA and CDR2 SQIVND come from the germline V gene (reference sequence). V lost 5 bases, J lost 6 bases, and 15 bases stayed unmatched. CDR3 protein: CASSLLGTELQHGYTF. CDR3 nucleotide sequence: TGTGCCAGTAGTCTTTTAGGGACAGAACTCCAGCATGGCTACACCTTC.

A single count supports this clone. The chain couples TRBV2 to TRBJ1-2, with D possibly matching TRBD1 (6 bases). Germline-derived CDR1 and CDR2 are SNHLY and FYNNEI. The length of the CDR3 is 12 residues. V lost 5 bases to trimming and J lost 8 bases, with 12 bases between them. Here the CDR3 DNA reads TGTGCCAGCAGTAGGGACATCGGGGGCTACACCTTC. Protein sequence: CASSRDIGGYTF.

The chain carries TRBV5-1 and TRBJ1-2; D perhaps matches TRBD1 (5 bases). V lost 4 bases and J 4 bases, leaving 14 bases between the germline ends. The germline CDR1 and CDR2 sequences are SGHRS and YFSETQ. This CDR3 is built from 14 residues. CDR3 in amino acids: CASSNQGAGYGYTF. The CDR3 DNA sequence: TGCGCCAGCAGCAATCAGGGAGCGGGCTATGGCTACACCTTC. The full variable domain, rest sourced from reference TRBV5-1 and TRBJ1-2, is KAGVTQTPRYLIKTRGQQVTLSCSPISGHRSVSWYQQTPGQGLQFLFEYFSETQRNKGNFPGRFSGRQFSNSRSEMNVSTLELGDSALYLCASSNQGAGYGYTFGSGTRLTVV.